The 8 T cell receptor beta chains in this list originate from one sample, sequenced in a study of PD-1 blockade in classical Hodgkin lymphoma. Every single patient, without exception, relapsed after autologous stem cell transplantation, and brentuximab vedotin exposure varied. Produced via immunoSEQ multiplex PCR; TCRdb's table is partial and in-frame only. In the table there are roughly 38,000 clones, about 88% of which are singletons. The sequencing used peripheral blood mononuclear cells (PBMCs), collected before the second cycle of nivolumab. These receptor sequences come from a human donor with classical Hodgkin lymphoma.

The chain employs TRBV11-2 and TRBJ2-1; the D gene is possibly TRBD1 (6 bases). The CDR3 runs to 13 residues. V lost 5 bases, J lost 5 bases, and 10 bases lay in between. The germline V gene has CDR1 SGHAT and CDR2 FQNNGV. The CDR3 here is CASSLRQDNEQFF. The CDR3 DNA is TGTGCCAGCAGCCTTAGACAGGACAATGAGCAGTTCTTC.

V usage is TRBV6-1 and J usage is TRBJ2-1, with 14 bases that match TRBD2. Germline trimming cut 2 bases from V and 16 bases from J; bases unmatched to any gene: 10. The CDR3 has 15 residues. Germline lookup yields CDR1 MNHNS and CDR2 SASEGT. CDR3 DNA: TGTGCCAGCAGTGAAACGGGACTAGCGGGAGCTAAGTATTTCTTC. This encodes CASSETGLAGAKYFF.

The chain couples TRBV18 to TRBJ2-5, with 14 bases identical to TRBD2. V trimming: 4 bases; J trimming: 5 bases; junction bases outside the gene matches: 12. The germline V gene has CDR1 KGHSH and CDR2 LQKENI. This CDR3 spans 18 amino acids. This CDR3 is CASSRLTSGRARFETQYF. The CDR3 nucleotides read TGTGCCAGCTCACGGCTGACTAGCGGGAGGGCCCGGTTTGAGACCCAGTACTTC.

V gene TRBV5-8 combines with J gene TRBJ1-3, with TRBD1 matching over 9 bases. After removal of 3 bases from V and 0 bases from J, the junction contained 10 bases not matched to a gene. The CDR3 loop spans 18 amino acids. Germline values: CDR1 SGHTS, CDR2 YDEGEE. CDR3 protein: CASSSGLDRGSSGNTIYF. The CDR3 DNA is TGTGCCAGCAGCTCCGGCCTGGACAGGGGTTCCTCTGGAAACACCATATATTTT.

This chain joins TRBV5-1 and TRBJ2-1; 9 positions agree with TRBD2. The trim removed 4 bases at V and 2 bases at J, leaving 7 bases unmatched. Germline CDR1 reads SGHRS; CDR2 reads YFSETQ. CDR3 length: 16 amino acids. CDR3 DNA: TGCGCCAGCAGCGATTCGACTAGCGGAGCCTACAATGAGCAGTTCTTC. Translated: CASSDSTSGAYNEQFF. Supplemented by reference TRBV5-1 and TRBJ2-1, the full variable domain reads KAGVTQTPRYLIKTRGQQVTLSCSPISGHRSVSWYQQTPGQGLQFLFEYFSETQRNKGNFPGRFSGRQFSNSRSEMNVSTLELGDSALYLCASSDSTSGAYNEQFFGPGTRLTVL.

The chain combines TRBV13 with TRBJ1-2; D possibly corresponds to TRBD1 (5 bases). In germline, CDR1 is PRHDT, CDR2 FYEKMQ (reference sequence). The CDR3 has 14 residues. V shed 3 bases and J shed 8 bases, with 16 bases lying between them. In DNA form, the CDR3 reads TGTGCCAGCAGCTTTTCGGGACCAGTTAAAGGCTACACCTTC. Translated: CASSFSGPVKGYTF.

The chain has TRBV28 and TRBJ1-1; D is ambiguous. There are 13 residues in the CDR3. The germline V gene encodes CDR1 MDHEN and CDR2 SYDVKM. The germline V and J ends were trimmed by 6 bases and 2 bases, with 10 bases remaining between them. The CDR3 sequence is CASRSQANTEAFF. In DNA, the CDR3 is TGTGCCAGCAGGTCTCAGGCTAACACTGAAGCTTTCTTT.

V and J are TRBV11-2 and TRBJ2-3, with 9 bases fitting TRBD2. CDR1 and CDR2 (germline): SGHAT, FQNNGV. This CDR3 is 16 amino acids long. After removal of 3 bases from V and 4 bases from J, the junction contained 8 bases not matched to a gene. In nucleotides, the CDR3 is TGTGCCAGCAGCTTCAACCCGGGACTAGCTGCAGATACGCAGTATTTT. This translates into CASSFNPGLAADTQYF.